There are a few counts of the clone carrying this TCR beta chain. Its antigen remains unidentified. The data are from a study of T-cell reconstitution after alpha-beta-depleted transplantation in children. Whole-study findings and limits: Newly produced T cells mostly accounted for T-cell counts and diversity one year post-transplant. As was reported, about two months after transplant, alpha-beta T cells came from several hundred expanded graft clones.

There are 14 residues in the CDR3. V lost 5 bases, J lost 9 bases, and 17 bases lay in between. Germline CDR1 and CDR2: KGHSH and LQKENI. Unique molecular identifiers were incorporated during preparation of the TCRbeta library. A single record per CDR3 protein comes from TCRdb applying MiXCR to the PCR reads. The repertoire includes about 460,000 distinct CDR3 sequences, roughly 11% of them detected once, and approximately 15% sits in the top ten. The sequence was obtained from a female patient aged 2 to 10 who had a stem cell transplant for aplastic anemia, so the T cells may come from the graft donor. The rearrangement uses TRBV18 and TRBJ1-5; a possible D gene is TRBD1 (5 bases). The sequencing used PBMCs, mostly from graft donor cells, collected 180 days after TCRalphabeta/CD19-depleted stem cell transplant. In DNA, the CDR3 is TGTGCCAGCTCAGCCGGGACGCAAAGGGGGCCCCAGCATTTT. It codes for CASSAGTQRGPQHF.